This entry is about one T cell receptor (beta chain). Its antigen is still unknown. Base quality data are lacking; no much larger clone is found one base away. The germline V gene yields SGHDT for CDR1 and YYEEEE for CDR2. The CDR3 numbers 16 residues from cysteine through phenylalanine. The kept DNA is CDR3 alone, 48 bases in frame from the first base. V drops 1 base and J drops 0 bases, leaving 13 bases in between. This entry belongs to a study of T cell changes during pregnancy in multiple sclerosis (dated by TCRdb to about 2019). About the study as a whole: Changes in the T cell repertoire over the course of pregnancy were examined in this study in women with multiple sclerosis.

Library creation used the immunoSEQ multiplex PCR assay. TCRdb's version of the immuneACCESS table is confined to in-frame rearrangements and falls short of the full clone set. An unresolved V gene accounts for under half of the shortfall where checked; the remainder is of unknown origin. For this sample the table gives about 85,000 clones, of which approximately 93% were detected only once. Together, the top ten hold under 3% of the sample. The starting material was peripheral blood, obtained in the first trimester of pregnancy. The chain is assembled from TRBV5-6 and TRBJ2-5; the D gene cannot be resolved reliably. The origin of this receptor is a female donor with multiple sclerosis, enrolled in a pregnancy study. The sequence in DNA is TGTGCCAGCAGCTTGTCCCAGCCTAGGTACCAAGAGACCCAGTACTTC. Translated, it reads CASSLSQPRYQETQYF.